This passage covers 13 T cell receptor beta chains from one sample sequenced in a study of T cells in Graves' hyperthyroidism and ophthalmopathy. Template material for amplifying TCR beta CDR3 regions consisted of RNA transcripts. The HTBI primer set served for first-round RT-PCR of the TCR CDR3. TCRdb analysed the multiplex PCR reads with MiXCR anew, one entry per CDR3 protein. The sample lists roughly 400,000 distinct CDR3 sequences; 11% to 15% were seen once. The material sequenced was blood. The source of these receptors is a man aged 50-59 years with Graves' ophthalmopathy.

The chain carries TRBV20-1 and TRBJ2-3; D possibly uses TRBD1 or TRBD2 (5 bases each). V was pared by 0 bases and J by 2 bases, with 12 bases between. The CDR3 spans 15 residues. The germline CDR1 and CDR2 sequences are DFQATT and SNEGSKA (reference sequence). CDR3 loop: CSARDLTGPTDTQYF. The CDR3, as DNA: TGCAGTGCTAGAGATCTGACGGGGCCCACAGATACGCAGTATTTT.

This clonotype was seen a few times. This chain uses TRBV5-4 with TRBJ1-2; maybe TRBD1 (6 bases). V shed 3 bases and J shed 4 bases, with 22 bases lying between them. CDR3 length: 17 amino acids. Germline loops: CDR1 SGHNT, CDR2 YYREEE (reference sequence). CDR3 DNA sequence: TGTGCCAGCAGCTCTTTTTCACTTGGGGGCCGTCCCTATGGCTACACCTTC. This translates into CASSSFSLGGRPYGYTF.

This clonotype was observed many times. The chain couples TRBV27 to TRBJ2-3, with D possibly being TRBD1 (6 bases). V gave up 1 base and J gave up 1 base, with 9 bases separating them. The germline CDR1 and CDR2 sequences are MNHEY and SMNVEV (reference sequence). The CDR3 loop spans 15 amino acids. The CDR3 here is CASSLLRQGTDTQYF. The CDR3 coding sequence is TGTGCCAGCAGTTTATTGAGACAGGGCACAGATACGCAGTATTTT.

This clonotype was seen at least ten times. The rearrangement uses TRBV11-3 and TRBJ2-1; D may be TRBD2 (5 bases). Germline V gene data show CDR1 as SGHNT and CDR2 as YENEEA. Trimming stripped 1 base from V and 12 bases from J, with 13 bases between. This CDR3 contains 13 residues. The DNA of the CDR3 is TGTGCCAGCAGCTTAGTCGGGGAGTCAGGGCAGTTCTTC. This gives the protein CASSLVGESGQFF.

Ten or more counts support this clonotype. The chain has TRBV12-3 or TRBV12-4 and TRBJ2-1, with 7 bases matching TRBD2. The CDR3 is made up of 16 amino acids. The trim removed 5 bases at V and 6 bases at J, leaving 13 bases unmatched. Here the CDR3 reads CASSPRSGGLGNEQFF. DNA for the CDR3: TGTGCCAGCAGTCCCCGATCGGGGGGTTTAGGCAATGAGCAGTTCTTC.

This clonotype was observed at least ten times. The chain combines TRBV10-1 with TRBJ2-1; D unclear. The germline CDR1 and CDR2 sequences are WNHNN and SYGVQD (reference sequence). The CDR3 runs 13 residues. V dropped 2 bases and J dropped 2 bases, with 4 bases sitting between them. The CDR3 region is CASSETTYNEQFF. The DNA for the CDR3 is TGCGCCAGCAGTGAGACCACCTACAATGAGCAGTTCTTC.

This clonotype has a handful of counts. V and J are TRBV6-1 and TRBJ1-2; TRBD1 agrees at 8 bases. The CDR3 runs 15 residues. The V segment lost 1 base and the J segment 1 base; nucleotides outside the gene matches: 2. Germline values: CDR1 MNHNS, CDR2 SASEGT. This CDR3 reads CASSEGQGINYGYTF. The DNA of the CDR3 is TGTGCCAGCAGTGAAGGACAGGGGATTAACTATGGCTACACCTTC.

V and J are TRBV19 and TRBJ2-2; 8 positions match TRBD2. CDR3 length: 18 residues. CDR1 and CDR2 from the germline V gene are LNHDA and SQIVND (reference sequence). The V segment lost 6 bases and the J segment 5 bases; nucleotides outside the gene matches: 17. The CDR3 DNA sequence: TGTGCCAGTAGGCCACCGGGACTAGTGGGAGGTTGGACCGGGGAGCTGTTTTTT. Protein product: CASRPPGLVGGWTGELFF.

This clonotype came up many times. The CDR3 here is CASSREWELYNEQFF. CDR3 DNA sequence: TGTGCCAGCAGCCGAGAGTGGGAACTATACAATGAGCAGTTCTTC. The chain joins TRBV7-2 to TRBJ2-1; no definite D call. CDR3 length: 15 residues. Germline values: CDR1 SGHTA, CDR2 FQGNSA. V gave up 5 bases and J gave up 4 bases, with 15 bases separating them.

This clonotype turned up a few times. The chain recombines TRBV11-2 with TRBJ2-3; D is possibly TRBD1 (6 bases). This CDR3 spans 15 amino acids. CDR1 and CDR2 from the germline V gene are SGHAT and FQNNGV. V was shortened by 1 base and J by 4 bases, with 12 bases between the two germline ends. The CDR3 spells CASSLVTGGADTQYF. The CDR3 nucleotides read TGTGCCAGCAGCTTAGTGACAGGAGGCGCAGATACGCAGTATTTT.

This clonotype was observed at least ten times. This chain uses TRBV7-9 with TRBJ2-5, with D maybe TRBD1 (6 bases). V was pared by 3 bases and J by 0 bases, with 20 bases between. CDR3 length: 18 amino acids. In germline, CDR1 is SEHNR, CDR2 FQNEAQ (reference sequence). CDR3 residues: CASSFGARGGSYQETQYF. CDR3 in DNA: TGTGCCAGCAGCTTCGGCGCCAGGGGCGGTTCGTACCAAGAGACCCAGTACTTC.

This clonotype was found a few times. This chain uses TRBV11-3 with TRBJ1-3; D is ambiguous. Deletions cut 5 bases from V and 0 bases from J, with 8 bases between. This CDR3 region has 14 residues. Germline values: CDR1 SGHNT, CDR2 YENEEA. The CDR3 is CASSPVFSGNTIYF. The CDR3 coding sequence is TGTGCCAGCAGCCCGGTCTTCTCTGGAAACACCATATATTTT.

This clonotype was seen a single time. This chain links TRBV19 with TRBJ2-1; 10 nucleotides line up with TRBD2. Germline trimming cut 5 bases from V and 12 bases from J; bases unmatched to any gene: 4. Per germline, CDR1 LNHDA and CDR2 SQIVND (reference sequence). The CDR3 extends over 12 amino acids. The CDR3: CASSGLAGVQFF. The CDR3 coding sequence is TGTGCCAGTAGTGGGCTAGCGGGAGTGCAGTTCTTC.